This passage covers 15 T cell receptor beta chains from one sample sequenced in a study of blood T cells in healthy people across ages. Primed by a sample-barcoded 5' primer and a J-beta primer mix, a second PCR proceeded for roughly 7 to 11 cycles. Using its own MiXCR run on the 5' RACE reads, TCRdb lists one record per CDR3 protein. Of approximately 730,000 distinct CDR3 sequences in the sample, roughly 47% were seen once. Sequenced input: blood. The receptors derive from a woman aged 60-70 years in good health.

V usage is TRBV6-2 or TRBV6-3 and J usage is TRBJ1-1; no firm D call. V lost 8 bases to trimming and J lost 3 bases, with 10 bases between them. This CDR3 is 12 amino acids long. Germline V CDR1 and CDR2: MNHEY, SVGEGT. This CDR3 is CASGSSHTEAFF. The CDR3, as DNA: TGTGCCAGCGGTTCCAGTCACACTGAAGCTTTCTTT.

The J gene is TRBJ2-4, the V gene TRBV11-2; TRBD2 might be the D (7 bases). Germline-derived CDR1 and CDR2 are SGHAT and FQNNGV. This CDR3 has 18 amino acids. With 5 bases removed from V and 1 base from J, the gap between germline ends came to 21 bases. The CDR3 bases are TGTGCCAGCAGCCCCTCAGGGGAGGGGTGGTTGGCCAAAAACATTCAGTACTTC. Protein: CASSPSGEGWLAKNIQYF.

The chain recombines TRBV11-2 with TRBJ1-1, with TRBD1 as a possible D gene (5 bases). Germline CDR1 is SGHAT and CDR2 is FQNNGV. V was pared by 4 bases and J by 6 bases, with 12 bases between. This CDR3 has 13 amino acids. CDR3 DNA sequence: TGTGCCAGCAGCTACTCACAGGACGCTGAAGCTTTCTTT. Translating it yields CASSYSQDAEAFF.

For this clonotype: A read error may account for a junction end that differs from germline. This rearrangement joins TRBV6-2 or TRBV6-3 to TRBJ1-4; no clear D. The CDR3 has 14 amino acids. Germline values: CDR1 MNHEY, CDR2 SVGEGT. CDR3 sequence reads: CTSSYPKPTAELFF. As DNA, the CDR3 is TGTACCAGCAGTTACCCGAAACCGACGGCAGAACTGTTTTTT.

This clonotype was seen only once. The V call is TRBV12-3 or TRBV12-4, the J call TRBJ2-5; TRBD2 matches at 7 bases. V gave up 1 base and J gave up 0 bases; unmatched junction bases: 8. This CDR3 comprises 17 residues. CDR3 sequence reads: CASSLGFGAGDQETQYF. CDR3 nucleotide sequence: TGTGCCAGCAGTTTAGGATTTGGGGCGGGGGACCAAGAGACCCAGTACTTC.

J is TRBJ2-7 and V is TRBV27; D may be TRBD1 (6 bases). V dropped 6 bases and J dropped 1 base, with 10 bases sitting between them. Germline CDR1 MNHEY, CDR2 SMNVEV (reference sequence). The CDR3 covers 13 residues. The CDR3 is CASRLQGSYEQYF. In DNA, the CDR3 is TGTGCCAGCAGATTACAGGGATCCTACGAGCAGTACTTC.

The gene calls are TRBV20-1 and TRBJ2-4; 8 bases are shared with TRBD2. The J call is uncertain, as TRBJ2-5 better fits the DNA end. From germline, CDR1 is DFQATT and CDR2 SNEGSKA (reference sequence). The CDR3 is 14 amino acids. CDR3 nucleotides: TGCAGTGCTAGGCCTAGCGGGTTGCAAGAGACCCAGTACTTC. Encoded protein: CSARPSGLQETQYF.

The chain is built from TRBV5-1 and TRBJ2-5; D assignment may be TRBD1 or TRBD2 (5 bases each). The end of the DNA fits TRBJ2-7 better, so the J call may be wrong. The germline CDR1 and CDR2 sequences are SGHRS and YFSETQ. CDR3 size: 16 residues. In DNA form, the CDR3 reads TGCGCCAGCAGCCCTGAGCCGGGACGGAGGAAGCACGAGCAGTACTTC. Encoded protein: CASSPEPGRRKHEQYF.

The V call is TRBV5-1, the J call TRBJ2-3, with D possibly TRBD2 on 6 matching bases. The V and J ends lost 0 bases and 0 bases respectively, with 20 bases between them. Germline CDR1 reads SGHRS; CDR2 reads YFSETQ. The CDR3 spans 19 residues. The CDR3 loop is CASSLDKLTGTLSTDTQYF. For the CDR3, the DNA is TGCGCCAGCAGCTTGGATAAACTAACGGGGACTCTAAGCACAGATACGCAGTATTTT.

The chain recombines TRBV5-1 with TRBJ1-5; D is perhaps TRBD1 (5 bases). Deletions cut 4 bases from V and 2 bases from J, with 19 bases between. This CDR3 is 17 amino acids long. CDR1 and CDR2 (germline): SGHRS, YFSETQ. CDR3 coding DNA: TGCGCCAGCAGCCCGTGGGGGAGAGGGGAGCGCAATCAGCCCCAGCATTTT. This gives the protein CASSPWGRGERNQPQHF.

This clonotype was seen a handful of times. The J gene is TRBJ2-5, the V gene TRBV7-8; TRBD1 agrees at 9 bases. The V gene end was trimmed by 5 bases and the J gene end by 11 bases; junction bases not matched to a gene: 15. Germline CDR1 and CDR2: SGHVS and FQNEAQ. The length of the CDR3 is 15 residues. The CDR3 spells CASSTTQGAWGEQYF. The CDR3 region has the DNA TGTGCCAGCAGCACCACACAGGGGGCCTGGGGGGAGCAGTACTTC.

This clonotype was picked up many times. This rearrangement joins TRBV2 to TRBJ1-2, with D hard to call. V was trimmed by 7 bases and J by 4 bases, leaving 13 bases between them. This CDR3 contains 13 residues. In germline, CDR1 is SNHLY, CDR2 FYNNEI. CDR3 amino acids: CASNNSPLYGYTF. Written as DNA, the CDR3 is TGTGCCAGCAATAACAGCCCTCTCTATGGCTACACCTTC.

The chain recombines TRBV20-1 with TRBJ2-1, with 12 positions matching TRBD2. The V gene's germline CDR1 is DFQATT and CDR2 SNEGSKA (reference sequence). This CDR3 comprises 16 residues. After removal of 6 bases from V and 3 bases from J, the junction contained 9 bases not matched to a gene. CDR3 sequence (DNA): TGCAGTGCCACGGGACTAGCGGGTACTATCTACAATGAGCAGTTCTTC. Its translation: CSATGLAGTIYNEQFF.

This clonotype was seen a handful of times. The rearrangement joins TRBV20-1 to TRBJ2-7, with 10 bases that match TRBD2. V lost 6 bases, J lost 0 bases, and 8 bases stayed unmatched. The CDR3 sequence is 15 residues long. Germline CDR1 reads DFQATT; CDR2 reads SNEGSKA (reference sequence). This CDR3 is CSAPTGTSVSYEQYF. CDR3 bases: TGCAGTGCACCGACCGGGACTAGCGTCTCCTACGAGCAGTACTTC.

V gene TRBV20-1 combines with J gene TRBJ2-7; D possibly corresponds to TRBD1 (6 bases). Germline-derived CDR1 and CDR2 are DFQATT and SNEGSKA (reference sequence). The CDR3 sequence is 14 residues long. V was shortened by 4 bases and J by 1 base, with 14 bases between the two germline ends. For the CDR3, the DNA is TGCAGTGCTACATCCGGGACATCTTCCTACGAGCAGTACTTC. Its translation is CSATSGTSSYEQYF.